This T cell receptor (beta chain) stems from a study of T cell responses to AZD1222 COVID-19 vaccine. Concerning this clone itself: The sample has other DNA sequences that encode this CDR3 too.

Between the trimmed V and J ends, which lost 6 bases and 0 bases, there was a span of 5 bases. The V gene's germline CDR1 is DFQATT and CDR2 SNEGSKA (reference sequence). The CDR3 contains 11 residues. Measured with immunoSEQ multiplex PCR; TCRdb has only the in-frame clones, and not every one. The table includes 130,000 or so clones, approximately 95% detected once. The origin of this receptor is an adult in good health. The sample in question was peripheral blood, obtained on day 0 of MenACWY control vaccination. This chain links TRBV20-1 with TRBJ2-5; D is uncertain. Here the CDR3 reads CSASYQETQYF. The CDR3 nucleotides read TGCAGTGCATCGTACCAAGAGACCCAGTACTTC.